This T cell receptor (beta chain) was profiled in a study of OX40 agonist ivuxolimab in advanced cancers. Study at large: Mean age approximately 55 years, range 23 to 79; approximately 83% male.

Repertoires were generated with immunoSEQ multiplex PCR, while TCRdb's copy carries only in-frame clones and drops some. The table includes approximately 100,000 clones, 90% detected once. From germline, CDR1 is KGHSH and CDR2 LQKENI. Trimming removed 0 bases from V and 4 bases from J, with 10 bases in between. CDR3 size: 14 residues. Comments on this clone: Its antigen is unidentified.

Study-level results: Among the lowest peripheral clonal expansion occurred in 0.1-3.0 mg/kg partial responders.

The sequenced sample was CD4+ or CD8+ T cells sorted from blood, obtained in a trial of the OX40 agonist ivuxolimab. V is TRBV18 and J is TRBJ2-7; D is unclear. This receptor was taken from an adult with an advanced solid tumor such as melanoma, head and neck, liver or kidney cancer. The CDR3 region is CASSPPTTTYEQYF. CDR3 sequence (DNA): TGTGCCAGCTCACCACCGACCACTACGTACGAGCAGTACTTC.